A selection of T cell receptor beta chains follows, all from one sample in a study of blood T cell repertoires in COVID-19. Assay: immunoSEQ multiplex PCR; the TCRdb copy retains only in-frame clones and omits some. Among about 150,000 clones listed, approximately 80% were seen once. The sequenced material came from peripheral blood. These receptors originate from a woman aged 45-59 years with acute or convalescent COVID-19. The CDR3 runs from the conserved cysteine through the conserved F or W. D genes are given only for firm matches. The size entry is marked missing in some rows and otherwise reads once, few, many or a size class.

CDR3,DNA,V,size,D,J
CASSLTGVETQYF,TGCGCCAGCAGCTTGACAGGGGTGGAGACCCAGTACTTC,TRBV5-1,NA,TRBD1,TRBJ2-5
CSVDRYGYTF,TGCAGCGTTGATCGGTATGGCTACACCTTC,TRBV29-1,once,NA,TRBJ1-2
CASSVSGGLYNEQFF,TGTGCCAGCAGCGTTAGCGGGGGCCTCTACAATGAGCAGTTCTTC,TRBV7-2,once,TRBD2,TRBJ2-1
CASSLVLDRGLYF,TGTGCCAGCAGCTTAGTGCTGGACAGGGGTTTATATTTT,TRBV7-2,NA,TRBD1,TRBJ1-3
CASSDQATGYSYEQYF,TGTGCCAGCAGCGACCAAGCCACAGGCTACTCCTACGAGCAGTACTTC,TRBV9,NA,NA,TRBJ2-7
CASSPSPGWETQYF,TGTGCCAGCTCGCCAAGTCCAGGATGGGAGACCCAGTACTTC,TRBV18,NA,NA,TRBJ2-5
CASSPRSGGALNEQYF,TGTGCCAGCTCACCACGGAGCGGGGGGGCCTTGAACGAGCAGTACTTC,TRBV18,NA,TRBD2,TRBJ2-7
CASRLETYEAFF,TGTGCCAGCAGATTGGAGACCTATGAGGCTTTCTTT,TRBV28,once,NA,TRBJ1-1
CASSGPGGMTGNTIYF,TGTGCCAGCAGTGGCCCAGGGGGAATGACTGGAAACACCATATATTTT,TRBV6-1,NA,TRBD1,TRBJ1-3
CASSERDRGGYGYTF,TGTGCCAGCAGTGAACGAGACAGGGGTGGGTATGGCTACACCTTC,TRBV6-1,NA,TRBD1,TRBJ1-2
CASRQEQGVFHTIYF,TGTGCCAGCAGACAGGAACAGGGGGTTTTTCACACCATATATTTT,TRBV2,NA,TRBD1,TRBJ1-3
CASRTGGNSPLHF,TGTGCCAGCAGGACAGGGGGTAACTCACCCCTCCACTTT,TRBV2,NA,TRBD1,TRBJ1-6
CASSRGDREDEQFF,TGTGCCAGCAGCCGGGGGGACAGGGAAGATGAGCAGTTCTTC,TRBV3-1/TRBV3-2,NA,TRBD1,TRBJ2-1
CASSQESVASSGNTIYF,TGCGCCAGCAGCCAAGAGTCTGTTGCGAGCTCTGGAAACACCATATATTTT,TRBV4-3,NA,NA,TRBJ1-3
CASSYPGSVNIQYF,TGTGCCAGCAGTTATCCAGGGTCCGTAAACATTCAGTACTTC,TRBV6-2/TRBV6-3,NA,NA,TRBJ2-4
CASSLWRGLSSYNEQFF,TGTGCCAGCAGTTTATGGCGGGGTCTAAGCTCCTACAATGAGCAGTTCTTC,TRBV28,NA,NA,TRBJ2-1
CASMSGSYNSPLHF,TGTGCCAGCATGAGTGGTTCCTATAATTCACCCCTCCACTTT,TRBV25-1,few,NA,TRBJ1-6
CASSDTSGSTDTQYF,TGTGCCAGCAGCGACACTAGCGGCAGCACAGATACGCAGTATTTT,TRBV9,NA,TRBD2,TRBJ2-3
CASSGGNEQFF,TGTGCCAGCAGCGGAGGCAATGAGCAGTTCTTC,TRBV13,NA,NA,TRBJ2-1
CASSLGRDSSTDTQYF,TGTGCCAGCAGCTTAGGTCGTGACTCGAGCACAGATACGCAGTATTTT,TRBV7-7,NA,NA,TRBJ2-3
CASSPWREPLSEQFF,TGTGCCAGTAGTCCTTGGCGGGAGCCTCTGAGTGAGCAGTTCTTC,TRBV19,NA,TRBD2,TRBJ2-1
CARTGDVYGYTF,TGTGCCAGGACAGGGGACGTCTATGGCTACACCTTC,TRBV6-8,NA,TRBD1,TRBJ1-2
CASSRILKETQYF,TGTGCCAGCAGCCGTATACTGAAGGAGACCCAGTACTTC,TRBV9,NA,NA,TRBJ2-5
CASSPEGGLALKQFF,TGTGCCAGCAGCCCCGAGGGGGGGTTAGCGCTGAAGCAGTTCTTC,TRBV7-8,NA,NA,TRBJ2-1
CASSLEGAGGYNEQFF,TGTGCCAGCAGCTTGGAGGGAGCGGGGGGGTACAATGAGCAGTTCTTC,TRBV5-4,NA,TRBD2,TRBJ2-1
CASSLVSGPAEQYF,TGCGCCAGCAGCTTGGTGTCAGGGCCAGCCGAGCAGTACTTC,TRBV5-1,NA,NA,TRBJ2-7
CASSPNSGASYEQYF,TGTGCCAGCTCACCAAATAGCGGGGCCTCCTACGAGCAGTACTTC,TRBV18,once,TRBD2,TRBJ2-7
CASSPGYNQPQHF,TGTGCCAGCAGCCCAGGGTACAATCAGCCCCAGCATTTT,TRBV7-8,NA,NA,TRBJ1-5
CASSQASGGGTDTQYF,TGCGCCAGCAGCCAAGCCAGCGGGGGTGGCACAGATACGCAGTATTTT,TRBV4-3,NA,TRBD2,TRBJ2-3
CASSLVGLADKETQYF,TGTGCCAGCAGCTTAGTAGGACTAGCGGACAAGGAGACCCAGTACTTC,TRBV11-2,NA,TRBD2,TRBJ2-5
CASSEGGGQGGSRGAFF,TGTGCCAGCAGTGAGGGAGGCGGACAGGGGGGAAGTAGAGGAGCTTTCTTT,TRBV25-1,NA,TRBD1,TRBJ1-1
CASSLALSLNTEAFF,TGTGCCAGCAGCTTAGCGCTTAGCCTGAACACTGAAGCTTTCTTT,TRBV7-8,NA,NA,TRBJ1-1
CASSQLGGTGKTDTQYF,TGCGCCAGCAGCCAACTGGGAGGGACAGGAAAAACAGATACGCAGTATTTT,TRBV4-3,NA,NA,TRBJ2-3
CASSSQTGGNYGYTF,TGTGCCAGCAGTTCCCAGACAGGGGGCAACTATGGCTACACCTTC,TRBV27,NA,TRBD1,TRBJ1-2
CASSFGSVVLARREQFF,TGTGCCAGCAGCTTCGGGAGCGTCGTACTAGCTCGTCGTGAGCAGTTCTTC,TRBV13,NA,NA,TRBJ2-1
CASSKGRTGLYNEQFF,TGTGCCAGCAGCAAAGGTCGGACAGGGCTCTACAATGAGCAGTTCTTC,TRBV21-1,NA,NA,TRBJ2-1
CATSDATGRRQPQHF,TGTGCCACCAGTGACGCGACAGGGAGACGTCAGCCCCAGCATTTT,TRBV24-1,NA,TRBD1,TRBJ1-5
CASSESGSSGNTIYF,TGCGCCAGCAGTGAGTCGGGCAGCTCTGGAAACACCATATATTTT,TRBV10-2,NA,NA,TRBJ1-3
CASSGGQDNSPLHF,TGTGCCAGCAGTGGCGGACAGGACAATTCACCCCTCCACTTT,TRBV6-2/TRBV6-3,NA,TRBD1,TRBJ1-6
CASSQVQTNSPLHF,TGTGCCAGCAGCCAAGTACAGACAAATTCACCCCTCCACTTT,TRBV16,NA,NA,TRBJ1-6
CASSQTGVNTGELFF,TGTGCCAGCAGCCAGACCGGAGTTAACACCGGGGAGCTGTTTTTT,TRBV11-3,NA,NA,TRBJ2-2
CASSPGTSGGLYF,TGTGCCAGCTCACCAGGGACTAGCGGGGGGTTGTACTTC,TRBV18,NA,TRBD2,TRBJ2-7
CATSREMTVPDTQYF,TGTGCCACCAGCAGAGAGATGACAGTACCTGATACGCAGTATTTT,TRBV15,NA,NA,TRBJ2-3
CASSLRALAGVTDTQYF,TGCGCCAGCAGCCTTAGAGCTCTAGCGGGAGTCACAGATACGCAGTATTTT,TRBV5-1,NA,TRBD2,TRBJ2-3
CASSLMAVAGELFF,TGTGCCAGCAGCTTAATGGCGGTCGCCGGGGAGCTGTTTTTT,TRBV11-2,NA,NA,TRBJ2-2
CASSSGLGEQYF,TGTGCCAGCTCATCCGGACTAGGCGAGCAGTACTTC,TRBV18,NA,TRBD2,TRBJ2-7
CASRVAGGPHNEQFF,TGTGCCAGCAGGGTAGCGGGAGGGCCCCACAATGAGCAGTTCTTC,TRBV2,NA,TRBD2,TRBJ2-1
CASSFQGGTGELFF,TGTGCCAGCAGCTTCCAGGGGGGTACCGGGGAGCTGTTTTTT,TRBV7-3,NA,NA,TRBJ2-2
CASSQAGAYGYTF,TGTGCCAGCAGCCAAGCTGGGGCCTATGGCTACACCTTC,TRBV14,NA,NA,TRBJ1-2
CASNRPPGQRDTEAFF,TGTGCCAGCAATCGACCCCCGGGACAGCGGGACACTGAAGCTTTCTTT,TRBV28,NA,TRBD1,TRBJ1-1
CASSYSLAERTKQYF,TGTGCCAGCAGTTACTCGCTAGCGGAGAGAACGAAGCAGTACTTC,TRBV6-5,NA,TRBD2,TRBJ2-7
CATAGQGVFTEAFF,TGTGCCACCGCTGGACAGGGGGTCTTCACTGAAGCTTTCTTT,TRBV2,NA,TRBD1,TRBJ1-1
CASSQDGQSGYGYTF,TGTGCCAGCAGCCAAGATGGCCAGTCAGGGTATGGCTACACCTTC,TRBV4-2,NA,NA,TRBJ1-2
CASSEGGGLAGVQQFF,TGTGCCAGCAGTGAGGGGGGGGGACTAGCGGGCGTCCAGCAGTTCTTC,TRBV2,NA,TRBD2,TRBJ2-1
CASSIRTRGTYEQYF,TGTGCCAGCAGCATCAGGACTAGGGGTACCTACGAGCAGTACTTC,TRBV5-4,NA,TRBD2,TRBJ2-7
CASSPDRGPDTQYF,TGTGCCAGCAGCCCTGACAGGGGTCCAGATACGCAGTATTTT,TRBV7-8,few,TRBD1,TRBJ2-3
CASSQDISIGELFF,TGTGCCAGCAGCCAAGATATTAGCATCGGGGAGCTGTTTTTT,TRBV14,NA,NA,TRBJ2-2
CATSRGASGINYEQYF,TGTGCCACCAGCAGAGGCGCTAGCGGGATAAACTACGAGCAGTACTTC,TRBV15,NA,TRBD2,TRBJ2-7
CASRVQGNTEAFF,TGTGCCAGCAGGGTCCAGGGAAACACTGAAGCTTTCTTT,TRBV2,NA,NA,TRBJ1-1